This is a list of T cell receptor beta chains from one sample in a study of CD8 T cells in ankylosing spondylitis. From the 5' RACE reads, TCRdb called clonotypes with MiXCR, one entry per CDR3 protein. The repertoire includes around 120,000 distinct CDR3 sequences, approximately 14% of them detected once, and approximately 3% sits in the top ten. The sequencing input was blood, either unsorted or a sorted T cell fraction (not recorded which). These receptors came from a female donor with ankylosing spondylitis or in good health (not recorded which). Both conserved end residues are part of each CDR3. A D gene is named only where the DNA matches it firmly. Clone sizes are given selectively: once, few, many, or a class where the clone is expanded.

NA	TRBV5-1	TRBJ1-3	many	CASSGGGSSGNTIYF	TGCGCCAGCAGCGGTGGAGGGAGCTCTGGAAACACCATATATTTT
NA	TRBV5-1	TRBJ2-3	many	CASSRAGKDTQYF	TGCGCCAGCAGTCGCGCCGGGAAGGATACGCAGTATTTT
NA	TRBV6-5	TRBJ2-1	NA	CASSYPTGSYNEQFF	TGTGCCAGCAGTTACCCGACAGGCTCCTACAATGAGCAGTTCTTC
TRBD1	TRBV3-1	TRBJ1-2	NA	CASSQTTGTGVYGYTF	TGTGCCAGCAGCCAGACAACCGGGACAGGGGTCTATGGCTACACCTTC
TRBD2	TRBV14	TRBJ2-7	few	CASSQGLADLYEQYF	TGTGCCAGCAGCCAAGGACTAGCGGACCTCTACGAGCAGTACTTC
NA	TRBV7-9	TRBJ1-4	NA	CASSHGDWKLFF	TGTGCCAGCAGCCACGGAGATTGGAAACTGTTTTTT
NA	TRBV6-2/TRBV6-3	TRBJ1-2	NA	CASSSWTPYGYTF	TGTGCCAGCAGTTCTTGGACGCCCTATGGCTACACCTTC
TRBD1	TRBV5-1	TRBJ2-1	many	CASSPRTGQIDEQFF	TGCGCCAGCAGCCCCAGGACAGGGCAAATCGATGAGCAGTTCTTC
NA	TRBV11-2	TRBJ2-3	few	CASSLGDRANVDTQYF	TGTGCCAGCAGCTTAGGGGACCGGGCTAATGTAGATACGCAGTATTTT
NA	TRBV12-3/TRBV12-4	TRBJ2-7	many	CASSLKLVPFYEQYF	TGTGCCAGCAGTTTAAAGTTAGTTCCTTTCTACGAGCAGTACTTC
NA	TRBV9	TRBJ2-1	NA	CASSVVGSGAGEQFF	TGTGCCAGCAGCGTAGTCGGGAGTGGGGCAGGTGAGCAGTTCTTC
NA	TRBV20-1	TRBJ2-1	many	CSARTMGSYNEQFF	TGCAGTGCTAGGACTATGGGGTCCTACAATGAGCAGTTCTTC
TRBD2	TRBV5-1	TRBJ2-7	NA	CASSSSGTIQYF	TGCGCCAGCAGCTCCTCCGGGACTATCCAGTACTTC
NA	TRBV20-1	TRBJ1-4	many	CSANYGPGEKLFF	TGCAGTGCTAATTATGGACCCGGTGAAAAACTGTTTTTT
NA	TRBV6-4	TRBJ1-2	NA	CASSDSQQGVGGYTF	TGTGCCAGCAGTGACTCCCAACAGGGAGTGGGCGGCTACACCTTC
TRBD1	TRBV15	TRBJ2-7	NA	CATSRGGTGDHEQYF	TGTGCCACCAGCAGGGGCGGGACAGGGGACCACGAGCAGTACTTC
TRBD1	TRBV20-1	TRBJ2-5	NA	CSGHRGQETQYF	TGCAGTGGGCACAGGGGGCAAGAGACCCAGTACTTC
TRBD2	TRBV7-8	TRBJ2-5	NA	CASSLVGGGETQYF	TGTGCCAGCAGCTTGGTTGGGGGGGGAGAGACCCAGTACTTC
NA	TRBV27	TRBJ2-7	few	CASRAGAHEQYF	TGTGCCAGCAGGGCAGGGGCCCACGAGCAGTACTTC
TRBD1	TRBV5-5	TRBJ2-7	NA	CASSQGVSYEQYF	TGTGCCAGCAGCCAGGGGGTCTCCTACGAGCAGTACTTC
NA	TRBV30	TRBJ2-3	NA	CAWKGTDTQYF	TGTGCCTGGAAGGGCACAGATACGCAGTATTTT
NA	TRBV12-3/TRBV12-4	TRBJ1-2	many	CASSLLVYYGYTF	TGTGCCAGCAGTTTATTGGTATACTATGGCTACACCTTC
NA	TRBV20-1	TRBJ2-3	many	CSARGGSSTDTQYF	TGCAGTGCTAGAGGAGGTTCTAGCACAGATACGCAGTATTTT
NA	TRBV20-1	TRBJ2-4	many	CSASDLDIQYF	TGCAGTGCTAGCGACTTGGACATTCAGTACTTC
TRBD2	TRBV10-3	TRBJ2-1	NA	CAINRASGSGEQFF	TGTGCCATCAACCGGGCTAGCGGGAGTGGTGAGCAGTTCTTC
NA	TRBV10-3	TRBJ1-1	many	CAISAYSDRNTEAFF	TGTGCCATCAGTGCTTATTCGGACCGTAACACTGAAGCTTTCTTT
NA	TRBV10-3	TRBJ1-1	many	CAISGRGKRENTEAFF	TGTGCCATCAGTGGCCGGGGGAAGAGGGAGAACACTGAAGCTTTCTTT
TRBD2	TRBV29-1	TRBJ2-1	many	CSGQGLAGIYNEQFF	TGCAGCGGACAGGGACTAGCGGGGATCTACAATGAGCAGTTCTTC
NA	TRBV12-5	TRBJ2-7	NA	CASGPRGGGYEQYF	TGTGCTAGTGGTCCCCGGGGAGGGGGCTACGAGCAGTACTTC
NA	TRBV29-1	TRBJ2-7	few	CSVAAGLSYEQYF	TGCAGCGTTGCGGCAGGCCTCTCCTACGAGCAGTACTTC
TRBD2	TRBV4-1	TRBJ2-3	few	CASSLSGGGAETQYF	TGCGCCAGCAGCCTAAGCGGCGGGGGGGCGGAGACGCAGTATTTT